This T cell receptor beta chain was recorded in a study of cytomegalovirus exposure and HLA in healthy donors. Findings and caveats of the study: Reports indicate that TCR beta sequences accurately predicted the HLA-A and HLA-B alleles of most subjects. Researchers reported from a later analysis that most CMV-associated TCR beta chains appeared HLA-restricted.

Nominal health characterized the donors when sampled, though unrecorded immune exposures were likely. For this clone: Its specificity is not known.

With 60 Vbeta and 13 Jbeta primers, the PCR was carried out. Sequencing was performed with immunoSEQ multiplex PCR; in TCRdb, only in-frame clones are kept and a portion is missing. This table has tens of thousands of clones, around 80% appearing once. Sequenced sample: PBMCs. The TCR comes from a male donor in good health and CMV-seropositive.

The CDR3 DNA sequence: TGTGCCAGTCCCGGGACTAGTGACGGGAATGAGCAGTTCTTC. Amino acid sequence: CASPGTSDGNEQFF. This chain uses TRBV7-9 with TRBJ2-1, with 8 bases that match TRBD2. The CDR3 spans 14 residues. Germline V gene sequence: CDR1 SEHNR, CDR2 FQNEAQ (reference sequence). Trimming removed 9 bases from V and 7 bases from J; junction bases left unmatched: 11.